Listed below are T cell receptor beta chains from one sample, sequenced in a study of T cells in tuberculosis. Assay: immunoSEQ multiplex PCR; the TCRdb copy retains only in-frame clones and omits some. This table holds tens of thousands of clones, approximately 94% found once. The input for sequencing was PBMCs, taken at tuberculosis diagnosis. The source of these receptors is an adult with tuberculosis. Each CDR3 is given with its conserved first and last residue. A D gene is named only where the DNA matches it firmly. The size entry is marked missing in some rows and otherwise reads once, few, many or a size class.

>NA|TRBV5-6|NA|TRBJ2-7
TGTGCCAGCAGCTCAATTCGGGCCGCGGGGGCATCTCTGTCACGTCACGGCTTC
CASSSIRAAGASLSRHGF
>NA|TRBV27|TRBD1|TRBJ2-3
TGTGCCAGCAGGGGGACAGGGGGCACAGATACGCAGTATTTT
CASRGTGGTDTQYF
>NA|TRBV2|TRBD2|TRBJ2-1
TGTGCCAGCGGGAAGCGGGGCCTCTACAATGAGCAGTTCTTC
CASGKRGLYNEQFF
>NA|TRBV2|NA|TRBJ1-2
TGTGCCAGCAGTAAAGGAAGGACGGCGGGCTATGGCTACACCTTC
CASSKGRTAGYGYTF
>NA|TRBV10-3|NA|TRBJ1-3
TGTGCCGGGTACAGCTCTGGAAACACCATATATTTT
CAGYSSGNTIYF
>NA|TRBV5-6|NA|TRBJ2-2
TGTGCCAGCAGCTTGGGGGGGACAACCCTTGCCGGGGAGCTGTTTTTT
CASSLGGTTLAGELFF
>NA|TRBV14|NA|TRBJ1-3
TGTGCCAGCAGCGAGCGGCCTTCTGGAAACACCATATATTTT
CASSERPSGNTIYF
>NA|TRBV19|TRBD1|TRBJ1-6
TGTGCCAGTAGTAAGGAGACAGGGGGCTATAATTCACCCCTCCACTTT
CASSKETGGYNSPLHF
>NA|TRBV7-2|NA|TRBJ1-6
TGTGCCAGCAGCTTAGTGGACACACAAAATTCACCCCTCCACTTT
CASSLVDTQNSPLHF
>NA|TRBV6-5|NA|TRBJ2-6
TGTGCCAGCAGGGGGCGTCGGGCCAACGTCCTGACTTTC
CASRGRRANVLTF
>NA|TRBV5-5|NA|TRBJ1-2
TGTGCCAGCAAAGGGGCTGGCTACACCTTC
CASKGAGYTF
>NA|TRBV27|TRBD1|TRBJ2-1
TGTGCCAGCAGATCGGGGCAGGGGGCCTACAATGAGCAGTTCTTC
CASRSGQGAYNEQFF
>NA|TRBV2|TRBD1|TRBJ2-7
TGTGCCAGCAGTCGGCAGGGGGAGTCCTACGAGCAGTACTTC
CASSRQGESYEQYF
>NA|TRBV7-2|NA|TRBJ2-4
TGTGCCAGCAGCTTGAATGCGGGTGACAAAAACATTCAGTACTTC
CASSLNAGDKNIQYF
>once|TRBV19|NA|TRBJ1-3
TGTGCCAGTAGTGCGACAGGCGGAAACACCATATATTTT
CASSATGGNTIYF
>NA|TRBV28|NA|TRBJ1-3
TGTGCCAGCAGTGAGCCTACTCGGGGCTCTGGAAACACCATATATTTT
CASSEPTRGSGNTIYF